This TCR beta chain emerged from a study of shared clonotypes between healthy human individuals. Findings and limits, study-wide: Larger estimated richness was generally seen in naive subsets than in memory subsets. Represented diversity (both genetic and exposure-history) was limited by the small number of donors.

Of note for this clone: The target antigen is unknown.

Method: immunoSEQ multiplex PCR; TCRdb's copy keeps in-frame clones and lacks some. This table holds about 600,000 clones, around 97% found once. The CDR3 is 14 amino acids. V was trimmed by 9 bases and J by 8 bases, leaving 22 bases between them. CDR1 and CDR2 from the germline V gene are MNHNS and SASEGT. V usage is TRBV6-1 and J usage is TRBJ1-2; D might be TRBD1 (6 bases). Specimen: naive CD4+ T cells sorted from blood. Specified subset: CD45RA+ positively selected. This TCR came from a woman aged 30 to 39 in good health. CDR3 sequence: CARPKNTGWTGYTF. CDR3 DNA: TGTGCCAGACCGAAGAATACAGGGTGGACCGGCTACACCTTC.